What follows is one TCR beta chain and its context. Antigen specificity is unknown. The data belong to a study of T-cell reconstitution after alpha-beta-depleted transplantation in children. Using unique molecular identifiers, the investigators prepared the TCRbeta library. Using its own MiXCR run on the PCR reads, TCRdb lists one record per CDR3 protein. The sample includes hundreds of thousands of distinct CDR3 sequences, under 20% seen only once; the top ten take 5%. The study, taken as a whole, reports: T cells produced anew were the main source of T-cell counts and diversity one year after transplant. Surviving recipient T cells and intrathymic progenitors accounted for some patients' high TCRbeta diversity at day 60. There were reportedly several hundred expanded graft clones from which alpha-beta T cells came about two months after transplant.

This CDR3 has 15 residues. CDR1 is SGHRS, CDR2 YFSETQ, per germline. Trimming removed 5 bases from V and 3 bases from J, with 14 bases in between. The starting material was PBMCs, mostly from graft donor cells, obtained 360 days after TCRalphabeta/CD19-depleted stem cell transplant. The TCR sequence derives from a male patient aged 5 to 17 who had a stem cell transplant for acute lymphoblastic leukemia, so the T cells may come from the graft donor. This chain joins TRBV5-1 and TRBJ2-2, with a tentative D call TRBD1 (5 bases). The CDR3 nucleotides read TGCGCCAGCAGGACGTCGACAGATTACACCGGGGAGCTGTTTTTT. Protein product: CASRTSTDYTGELFF.